This T cell receptor (beta chain) derives from a study of blood T cell repertoires in COVID-19. About the research overall: T cells, B-cell-depleted T cells, or PBMCs supplied cDNA or gDNA.

J lost 1 base, V lost 4 bases, and 4 bases had no gene match. From germline, CDR1 is LGHNA and CDR2 YSLEER. CDR3 size: 17 residues. This table comes from immunoSEQ multiplex PCR, and its TCRdb copy is limited to in-frame clones, with some not included. This sample has about 95,000 clones, with under 90% found just once. The J gene is TRBJ2-2, the V gene TRBV4-3; 12 positions match TRBD2. The receptor comes from a human donor in a cohort sampled during active COVID-19. The material sequenced was peripheral blood. The CDR3 sequence is CASSRQTSGGNTGELFF. The CDR3 nucleotides are TGCGCCAGCAGCCGCCAGACTAGCGGGGGGAACACCGGGGAGCTGTTTTTT.